The 16 T cell receptor beta chains reported below all come from one sample, sequenced in a study of blood T cells in healthy people across ages. The authors ran a second PCR of about 7 to 11 cycles using a sample-barcoded 5' primer and a J-beta primer mix. From the 5' RACE reads, TCRdb called clonotypes with MiXCR, one entry per CDR3 protein. The table has 1.4 million or so distinct CDR3 sequences, approximately 43% seen once. The specimen was blood. The receptors were sampled from a woman aged 18-29 years in good health.

This clonotype was counted a few times. The chain links TRBV4-3 to TRBJ1-2, with a weak D call TRBD1 (5 bases). There are 13 residues in the CDR3. V shed 3 bases and J shed 3 bases, with 8 bases lying between them. In germline, CDR1 is LGHNA, CDR2 YSLEER. The CDR3 coding sequence is TGCGCCAGCAGCCACAGGGTTTACTATGGCTACACCTTC. Protein: CASSHRVYYGYTF.

The chain has TRBV7-2 and TRBJ1-2, with TRBD1 identical over 9 bases. V trimming: 2 bases; J trimming: 4 bases; junction bases outside the gene matches: 5. CDR1 and CDR2 from the germline V gene are SGHTA and FQGNSA. This CDR3 comprises 15 residues. The CDR3 loop reads CASSLKGQGIYGYTF. CDR3 DNA: TGTGCCAGCAGCTTAAAGGGACAGGGTATCTATGGCTACACCTTC.

This rearrangement joins TRBV9 to TRBJ1-2, with D maybe TRBD1 (5 bases). Germline CDR1 is SGDLS and CDR2 is YYNGEE. This CDR3 contains 14 residues. Trimming stripped 3 bases from V and 3 bases from J, with 12 bases between. The CDR3 DNA reads TGTGCCAGCAGCGCAGGGTCGTTCGACTATGGCTACACCTTC. It specifies CASSAGSFDYGYTF.

Comments on this clonotype: The junction departs from the called germline gene at one end, perhaps through a read error. The chain employs TRBV20-1 and TRBJ2-1; 13 positions agree with TRBD2. Germline V CDR1 and CDR2: DFQATT, SNEGSKA (reference sequence). The CDR3 length is 15 residues. In DNA, the CDR3 is TGCAGTGCTCCAATACTAGCGGGAGGGTTCAATGAGCGGTTCTTC. As protein: CSAPILAGGFNERFF.

The J gene is TRBJ2-7, the V gene TRBV12-3 or TRBV12-4; the D is unclear. Trimming left V 6 bases short and J 6 bases short, with 12 bases between. The CDR3 loop spans 12 amino acids. The CDR3 reads CASSRLRLEQYF. CDR3 DNA sequence: TGTGCCAGCAGCCGTCTTCGTCTCGAGCAGTACTTC.

This clonotype was counted at least ten times. The rearrangement uses TRBV5-1 and TRBJ2-1; a possible D gene is TRBD2 (5 bases). V lost 0 bases to trimming and J lost 7 bases, with 11 bases between them. This CDR3 has 14 residues. The germline V gene has CDR1 SGHRS and CDR2 YFSETQ. The CDR3 sequence: CASSLAYGVNEQFF. CDR3 DNA: TGCGCCAGCAGCTTGGCCTACGGGGTGAATGAGCAGTTCTTC.

The rearrangement joins TRBV5-6 to TRBJ1-6, with 9 bases fitting TRBD1. This CDR3 is 15 amino acids long. The germline gives CDR1 SGHDT, CDR2 YYEEEE. Trimming at V came to 4 bases and at J to 7 bases, leaving 6 bases not matched to a gene. Here the CDR3 reads CASSHSGQGNSPLHF. Written as DNA, the CDR3 is TGTGCCAGCAGCCACTCGGGACAGGGCAATTCACCCCTCCACTTT. Drawing the rest from reference TRBV5-6 and TRBJ1-6, the complete variable domain is DAGVTQSPTHLIKTRGQQVTLRCSPKSGHDTVSWYQQALGQGPQFIFQYYEEEERQRGNFPDRFSGHQFPNYSSELNVNALLLGDSALYLCASSHSGQGNSPLHFGNGTRLTVT.

This clonotype showed up just a few times. The CDR3 region is CATSSGTGRGANYGYTF. For the CDR3, the DNA is TGTGCCACCAGCTCCGGAACAGGGAGAGGGGCTAACTATGGCTACACCTTC. The chain has TRBV15 and TRBJ1-2; D is possibly TRBD1 (6 bases). With 5 bases removed from V and 0 bases from J, the gap between germline ends came to 19 bases. Germline-derived CDR1 and CDR2 are LNHNV and YYDKDF (reference sequence). This CDR3 is built from 17 residues.

This chain connects TRBV29-1 to TRBJ2-7; D is undetermined. V was trimmed by 7 bases and J by 7 bases, leaving 20 bases between them. Germline-derived CDR1 and CDR2 are SQVTM and ANQGSEA. This CDR3 has 13 residues. CDR3 residues: CSAERQVYNEQYF. The CDR3 region has the DNA TGCAGCGCCGAGAGGCAGGTCTACAATGAGCAGTACTTC.

This rearrangement joins TRBV4-2 to TRBJ2-2, with 7 bases fitting TRBD1. Germline V gene sequence: CDR1 LGHNA, CDR2 YNFKEQ. V lost 3 bases to trimming and J lost 6 bases; unmatched junction nucleotides: 10. The CDR3 is 16 amino acids. In DNA, the CDR3 is TGTGCCAGCAGCCAGAAACAGGGGTTGGGGCCCGGGGAGCTGTTTTTT. It is translated as CASSQKQGLGPGELFF.

A few counts support this clonotype. The chain links TRBV7-9 to TRBJ2-1; D is unclear. Germline V gene lookup returns CDR1 SEHNR and CDR2 FQNEAQ (reference sequence). V was pared by 6 bases and J by 2 bases, with 14 bases between. The CDR3 is made up of 15 amino acids. The chain's CDR3 is CASSMGTSPYNEQFF. For the CDR3, the DNA is TGTGCCAGCAGTATGGGTACCTCCCCCTACAATGAGCAGTTCTTC.

This clonotype was seen a handful of times. This chain joins TRBV7-3 and TRBJ2-5; D may be TRBD1 (5 bases). V dropped 5 bases and J dropped 11 bases, with 18 bases sitting between them. The CDR3 loop spans 13 amino acids. Per germline, CDR1 SGHTA and CDR2 FQGTGA. In DNA form, the CDR3 reads TGTGCCAGCAGCCCAACCCCGGACAATGAGCAGTACTTC. Encoded protein: CASSPTPDNEQYF.

In this sample, this clonotype turned up many times. The rearrangement links TRBV9 to TRBJ1-2; a weak D match, TRBD1 (5 bases). The germline gives CDR1 SGDLS, CDR2 YYNGEE. The CDR3 length is 13 residues. The V gene lost 3 bases and the J gene lost 4 bases, with 10 bases spanning the gap. The CDR3 DNA follows: TGTGCCAGCAGCGAAAACACAGGCTATGGCTACACCTTC. The encoded protein is CASSENTGYGYTF.

This clonotype has just one count. The V gene is TRBV28, the J gene TRBJ2-4; 8 bases agree with TRBD1. The J call may not be correct, given that the DNA end is closer to TRBJ2-7. This CDR3 spans 15 amino acids. Germline V gene data show CDR1 as MDHEN and CDR2 as SYDVKM. The CDR3 here is CASSLTPGQVYEQYF. CDR3 DNA: TGTGCCAGCAGTTTAACTCCGGGACAGGTATACGAGCAGTACTTC.

CDR3 sequence (DNA): TGTGCCAGCAGCAGGGTCCAGGCGGCTAGCGGGAATTACGAGCAGTACTTC. As protein: CASSRVQAASGNYEQYF. The chain couples TRBV6-2 or TRBV6-3 to TRBJ2-1; 9 bases map to TRBD2. The J call may be faulty, since TRBJ2-7 better matches the DNA end. The CDR3 runs 17 residues. Germline lookup yields CDR1 MNHEY and CDR2 SVGEGT.

V is TRBV7-8 and J is TRBJ1-2; the D gene is possibly TRBD1 (5 bases). V shed 3 bases and J shed 3 bases, with 17 bases lying between them. Germline V gives CDR1 SGHVS, CDR2 FQNEAQ. The CDR3 covers 16 residues. DNA for the CDR3: TGTGCCAGCAGCTTGGGGTTAGGGGACTACGACTATGGCTACACCTTC. It translates to CASSLGLGDYDYGYTF. Supplemented by reference TRBV7-8 and TRBJ1-2, the full variable domain reads GAGVSQSPRYKVAKRGQDVALRCDPISGHVSLFWYQQALGQGPEFLTYFQNEAQLDKSGLPSDRFFAERPEGSVSTLKIQRTQQEDSAVYLCASSLGLGDYDYGYTFGSGTRLTVV.